The clone carrying this TCR beta chain was detected only once. These data belong to a study of blood T cell repertoires in COVID-19. Assay used: immunoSEQ multiplex PCR; TCRdb lists only in-frame clones, some missing. The sample has 85,000 to 100,000 clones, approximately 84% seen once; the top ten hold roughly 17%. Germline V gene sequence: CDR1 LGHDT, CDR2 YNNKEL (reference sequence). The ends were cut back, 4 bases at V and 6 bases at J, with 6 bases in the middle. The CDR3 is 12 amino acids. The sample consisted of peripheral blood. V and J are TRBV3-1 (or the pseudogene TRBV3-2) and TRBJ2-2; D is undetermined. This TCR derives from a woman aged 55-69 years with acute or convalescent COVID-19. CDR3 amino acids: CASSPLSGELFF. The CDR3 bases are TGTGCCAGCAGCCCTCTCTCCGGGGAGCTGTTTTTT.